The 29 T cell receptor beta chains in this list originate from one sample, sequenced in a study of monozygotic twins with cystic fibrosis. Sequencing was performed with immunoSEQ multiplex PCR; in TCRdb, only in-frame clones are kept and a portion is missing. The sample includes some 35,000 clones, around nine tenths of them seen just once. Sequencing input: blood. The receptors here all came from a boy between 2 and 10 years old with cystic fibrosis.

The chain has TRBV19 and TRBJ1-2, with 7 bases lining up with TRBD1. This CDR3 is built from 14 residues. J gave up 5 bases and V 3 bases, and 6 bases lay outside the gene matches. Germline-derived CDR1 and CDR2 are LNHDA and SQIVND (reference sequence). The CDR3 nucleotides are TGTGCCAGTAGTATTCAGGGGGGAGATTATGGCTACACCTTC. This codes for CASSIQGGDYGYTF.

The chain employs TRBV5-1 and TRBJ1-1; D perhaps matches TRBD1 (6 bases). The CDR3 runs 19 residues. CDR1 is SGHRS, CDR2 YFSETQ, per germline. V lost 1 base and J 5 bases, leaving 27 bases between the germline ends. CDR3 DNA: TGCGCCAGCAGCTTGCCCCGGGGGGGGGCGGGCGTATATGAAACTGAAGCTTTCTTT. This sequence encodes CASSLPRGGAGVYETEAFF. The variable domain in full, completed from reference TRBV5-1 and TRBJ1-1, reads KAGVTQTPRYLIKTRGQQVTLSCSPISGHRSVSWYQQTPGQGLQFLFEYFSETQRNKGNFPGRFSGRQFSNSRSEMNVSTLELGDSALYLCASSLPRGGAGVYETEAFFGQGTRLTVV.

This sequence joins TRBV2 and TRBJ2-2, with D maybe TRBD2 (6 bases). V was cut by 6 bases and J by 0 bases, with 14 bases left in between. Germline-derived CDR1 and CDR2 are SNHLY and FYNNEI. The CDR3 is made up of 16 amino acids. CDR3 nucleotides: TGTGCCAGCAGCCGGAGGGGCCAAGCGAACACCGGGGAGCTGTTTTTT. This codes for CASSRRGQANTGELFF.

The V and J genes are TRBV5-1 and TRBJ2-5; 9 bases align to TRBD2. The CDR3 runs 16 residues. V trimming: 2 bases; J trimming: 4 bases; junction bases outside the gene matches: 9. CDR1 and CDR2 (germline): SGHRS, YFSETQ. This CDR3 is CASSLASAGGGETQYF. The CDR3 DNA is TGCGCCAGCAGCTTAGCTTCAGCGGGGGGCGGAGAGACCCAGTACTTC.

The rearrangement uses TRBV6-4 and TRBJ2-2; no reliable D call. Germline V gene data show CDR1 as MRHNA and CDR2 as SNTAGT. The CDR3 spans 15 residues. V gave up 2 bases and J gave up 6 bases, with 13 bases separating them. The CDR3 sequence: CASSDHARASGELFF. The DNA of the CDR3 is TGTGCCAGCAGTGACCACGCAAGGGCGTCCGGGGAGCTGTTTTTT.

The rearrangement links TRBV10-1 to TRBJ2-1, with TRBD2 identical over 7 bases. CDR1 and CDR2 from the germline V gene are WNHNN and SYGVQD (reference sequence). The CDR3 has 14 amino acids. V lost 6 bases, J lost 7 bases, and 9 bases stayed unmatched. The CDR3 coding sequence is TGCGCCAGCAGCACCGGGACTATTGGGAATGAGCAGTTCTTC. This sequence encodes CASSTGTIGNEQFF.

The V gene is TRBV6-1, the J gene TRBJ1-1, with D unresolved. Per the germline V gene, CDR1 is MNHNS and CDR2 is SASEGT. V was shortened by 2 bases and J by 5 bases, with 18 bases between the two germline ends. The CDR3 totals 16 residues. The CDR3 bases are TGTGCCAGCAGTGAAAATCCCACCACCCCGGCGACTGAAGCTTTCTTT. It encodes CASSENPTTPATEAFF.

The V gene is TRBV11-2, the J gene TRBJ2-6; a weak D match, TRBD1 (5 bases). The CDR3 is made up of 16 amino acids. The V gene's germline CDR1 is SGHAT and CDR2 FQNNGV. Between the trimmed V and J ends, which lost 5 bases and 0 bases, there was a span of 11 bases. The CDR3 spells CASSIGHLSGANVLTF. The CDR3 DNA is TGTGCCAGCAGCATTGGACACCTCTCTGGGGCCAACGTCCTGACTTTC.

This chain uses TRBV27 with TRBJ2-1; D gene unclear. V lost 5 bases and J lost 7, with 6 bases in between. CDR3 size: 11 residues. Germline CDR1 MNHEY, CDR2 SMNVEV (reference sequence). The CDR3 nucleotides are TGTGCCAGCAGTATCAGGAATGAGCAGTTCTTC. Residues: CASSIRNEQFF.

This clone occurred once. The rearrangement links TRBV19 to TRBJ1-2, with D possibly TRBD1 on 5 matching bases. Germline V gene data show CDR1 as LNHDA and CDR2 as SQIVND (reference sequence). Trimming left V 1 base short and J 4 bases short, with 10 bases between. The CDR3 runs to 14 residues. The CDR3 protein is CASSIVQGSYGYTF. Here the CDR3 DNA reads TGTGCCAGTAGTATAGTCCAGGGTAGCTATGGCTACACCTTC.

CDR3 residues: CASRQGVNYGYTF. The CDR3 DNA follows: TGTGCCAGCAGACAAGGGGTCAACTATGGCTACACCTTC. The genes are TRBV6-6 and TRBJ1-2; the D gene is possibly TRBD1 (5 bases). Germline V gene data show CDR1 as MNHNY and CDR2 as SVGAGI (reference sequence). V gave up 6 bases and J gave up 2 bases, with 10 bases separating them. This CDR3 is 13 amino acids long.

As DNA, the CDR3 is TGTGCCAGCAGCTTAGCGACAGGGGGCGCCTCCAAAAACATTCAGTACTTC. Its protein is CASSLATGGASKNIQYF. The chain combines TRBV11-2 with TRBJ2-4; 10 positions match TRBD1. The germline CDR1 and CDR2 sequences are SGHAT and FQNNGV. After removal of 1 base from V and 2 bases from J, the junction contained 5 bases not matched to a gene. The CDR3 contains 17 residues.

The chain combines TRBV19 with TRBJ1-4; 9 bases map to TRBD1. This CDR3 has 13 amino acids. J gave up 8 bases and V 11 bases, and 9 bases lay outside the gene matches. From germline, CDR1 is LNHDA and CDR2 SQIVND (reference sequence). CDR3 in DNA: TGTGCCTCAGGGTTAGGACAGGGGGAAAAACTGTTTTTT. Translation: CASGLGQGEKLFF.

CDR3 protein: CASSPTTGTSYYNEQFF. The CDR3 DNA follows: TGTGCCAGCAGCCCGACTACCGGGACTAGCTATTACAATGAGCAGTTCTTC. The V and J genes are TRBV9 and TRBJ2-1; 9 bases map to TRBD2. The CDR3 totals 17 residues. The germline CDR1 and CDR2 sequences are SGDLS and YYNGEE. The V gene end was trimmed by 4 bases and the J gene end by 4 bases; junction bases not matched to a gene: 12.

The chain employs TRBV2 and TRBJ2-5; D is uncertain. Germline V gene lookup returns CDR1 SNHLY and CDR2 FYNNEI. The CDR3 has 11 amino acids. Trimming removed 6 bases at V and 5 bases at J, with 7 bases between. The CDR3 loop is CASSLGETQYF. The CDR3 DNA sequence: TGTGCCAGCAGCCTGGGGGAGACCCAGTACTTC.

The CDR3 sequence: CASSVAGDYEQYF. CDR3 DNA: TGTGCCAGCAGCGTAGCCGGGGATTACGAGCAGTACTTC. The rearrangement uses TRBV9 and TRBJ2-7, with D possibly being TRBD2 (5 bases). V was shortened by 0 bases and J by 4 bases, with 8 bases between the two germline ends. Germline lookup yields CDR1 SGDLS and CDR2 YYNGEE. This CDR3 comprises 13 residues.

The CDR3: CASSQAMTGLGSYNSPLHF. The CDR3 coding sequence is TGTGCCAGCAGCCAAGCGATGACAGGGTTGGGCTCCTATAATTCACCCCTCCACTTT. The chain combines TRBV4-2 with TRBJ1-6; 7 nucleotides match TRBD1. CDR1 and CDR2 (germline): LGHNA, YNFKEQ. Trimming removed 1 base from V and 0 bases from J; junction bases left unmatched: 9. This CDR3 spans 19 amino acids.

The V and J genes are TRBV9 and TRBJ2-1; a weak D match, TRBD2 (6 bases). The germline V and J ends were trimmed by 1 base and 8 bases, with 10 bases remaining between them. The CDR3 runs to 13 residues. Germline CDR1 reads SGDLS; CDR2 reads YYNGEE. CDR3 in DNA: TGTGCCAGCAGCGTATTCGGGGGATATGAGCAGTTCTTC. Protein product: CASSVFGGYEQFF.

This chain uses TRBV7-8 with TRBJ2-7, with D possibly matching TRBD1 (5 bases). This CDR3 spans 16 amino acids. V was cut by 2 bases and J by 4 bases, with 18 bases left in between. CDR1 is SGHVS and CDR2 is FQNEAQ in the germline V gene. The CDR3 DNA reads TGTGCCAGCAGCTTAAGGGCGGATTCAGGGCTATACGAGCAGTACTTC. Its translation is CASSLRADSGLYEQYF. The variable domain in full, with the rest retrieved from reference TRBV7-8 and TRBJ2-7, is GAGVSQSPRYKVAKRGQDVALRCDPISGHVSLFWYQQALGQGPEFLTYFQNEAQLDKSGLPSDRFFAERPEGSVSTLKIQRTQQEDSAVYLCASSLRADSGLYEQYFGPGTRLTVT.

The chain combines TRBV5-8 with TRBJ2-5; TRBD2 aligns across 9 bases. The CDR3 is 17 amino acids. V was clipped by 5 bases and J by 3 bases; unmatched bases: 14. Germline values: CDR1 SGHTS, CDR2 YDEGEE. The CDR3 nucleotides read TGTGCCAGCAGTCAAGGACGGCAGGGACTAGCCAAAGAGACCCAGTACTTC. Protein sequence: CASSQGRQGLAKETQYF.

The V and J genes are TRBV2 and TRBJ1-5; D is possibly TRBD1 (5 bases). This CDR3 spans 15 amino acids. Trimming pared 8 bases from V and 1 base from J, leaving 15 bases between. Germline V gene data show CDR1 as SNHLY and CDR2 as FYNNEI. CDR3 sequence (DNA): TGTGCCAGCGGGGGAACACCGACAAGCAATCAGCCCCAGCATTTT. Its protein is CASGGTPTSNQPQHF. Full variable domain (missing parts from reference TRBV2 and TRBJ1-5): EPEVTQTPSHQVTQMGQEVILRCVPISNHLYFYWYRQILGQKVEFLVSFYNNEISEKSEIFDDQFSVERPDGSNFTLKIRSTKLEDSAMYFCASGGTPTSNQPQHFGDGTRLSIL.

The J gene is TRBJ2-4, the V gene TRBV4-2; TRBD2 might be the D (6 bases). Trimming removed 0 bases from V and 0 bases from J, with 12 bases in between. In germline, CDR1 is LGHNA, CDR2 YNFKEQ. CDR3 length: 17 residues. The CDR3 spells CASSQDGLGGAKNIQYF. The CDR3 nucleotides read TGTGCCAGCAGCCAAGATGGGCTGGGGGGAGCCAAAAACATTCAGTACTTC.

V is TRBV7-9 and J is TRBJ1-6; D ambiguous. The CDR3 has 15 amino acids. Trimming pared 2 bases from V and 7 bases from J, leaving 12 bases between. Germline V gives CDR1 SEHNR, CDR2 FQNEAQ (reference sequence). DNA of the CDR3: TGTGCCAGCAGCTTAAAGTCCAGTACAAATTCACCCCTCCACTTT. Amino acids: CASSLKSSTNSPLHF.

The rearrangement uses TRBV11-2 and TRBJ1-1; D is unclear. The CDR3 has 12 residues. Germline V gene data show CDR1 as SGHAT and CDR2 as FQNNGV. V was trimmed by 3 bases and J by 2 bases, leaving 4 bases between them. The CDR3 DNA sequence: TGTGCCAGCAGCTTCGGCAACACTGAAGCTTTCTTT. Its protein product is CASSFGNTEAFF. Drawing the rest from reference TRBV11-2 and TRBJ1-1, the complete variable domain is EAGVAQSPRYKIIEKRQSVAFWCNPISGHATLYWYQQILGQGPKLLIQFQNNGVVDDSQLPKDRFSAERLKGVDSTLKIQPAKLEDSAVYLCASSFGNTEAFFGQGTRLTVV.

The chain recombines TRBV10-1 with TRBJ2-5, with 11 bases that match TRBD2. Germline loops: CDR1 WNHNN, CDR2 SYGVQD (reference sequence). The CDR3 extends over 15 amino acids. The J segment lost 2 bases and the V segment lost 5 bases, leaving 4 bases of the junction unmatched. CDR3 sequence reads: CASSISGGEQETQYF. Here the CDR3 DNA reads TGCGCCAGCAGTATTAGCGGGGGGGAACAAGAGACCCAGTACTTC.

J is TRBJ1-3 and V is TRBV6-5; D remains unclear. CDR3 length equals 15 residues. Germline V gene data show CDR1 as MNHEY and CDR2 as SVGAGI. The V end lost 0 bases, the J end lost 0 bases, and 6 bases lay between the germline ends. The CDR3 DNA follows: TGTGCCAGCAGTTACTCCCCCGACTCTGGAAACACCATATATTTT. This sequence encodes CASSYSPDSGNTIYF.

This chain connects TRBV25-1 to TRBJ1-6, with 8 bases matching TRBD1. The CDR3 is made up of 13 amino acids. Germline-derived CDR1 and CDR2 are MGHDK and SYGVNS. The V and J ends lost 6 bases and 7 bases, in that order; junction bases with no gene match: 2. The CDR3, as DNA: TGTGCCAGCAGAGACAGGGGAAATTCACCCCTCCACTTT. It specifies CASRDRGNSPLHF.

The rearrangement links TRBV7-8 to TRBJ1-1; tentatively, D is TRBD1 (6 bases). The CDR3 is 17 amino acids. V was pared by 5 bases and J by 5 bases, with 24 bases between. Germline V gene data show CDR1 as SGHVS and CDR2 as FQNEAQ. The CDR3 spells CASSPTLGATGWTEAFF. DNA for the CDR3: TGTGCCAGCAGCCCAACCCTCGGGGCCACAGGGTGGACTGAAGCTTTCTTT.

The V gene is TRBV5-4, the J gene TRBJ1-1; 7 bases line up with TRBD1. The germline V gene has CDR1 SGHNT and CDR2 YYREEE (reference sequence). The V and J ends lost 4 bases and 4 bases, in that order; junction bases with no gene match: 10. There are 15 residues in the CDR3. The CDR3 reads CASSTQTGRGTEAFF. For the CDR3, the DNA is TGTGCCAGCAGCACCCAGACAGGGAGGGGCACTGAAGCTTTCTTT.